This T cell receptor beta chain was recorded in a study of OX40 agonist ivuxolimab in advanced cancers. For the study at large: Partial responses were achieved by three patients, of whom one had hepatocellular carcinoma and two had cutaneous melanoma.

Cycle 7 day 1, cycle 4 day 1, and baseline were the timepoints at which blood was sampled. Study-wide results and caveats: Normalized T-cell clonal expansion was also low in some nonresponders. CD8+ T cells (on average) carried more expanded clones than CD4+ T cells.

This clone came up once. Its cognate antigen is unknown. CDR1 SNHLY and CDR2 FYNNEI come from the germline V gene. The CDR3 runs 15 residues. V was clipped by 7 bases and J by 6 bases; unmatched bases: 10. Clones were read by immunoSEQ multiplex PCR, and TCRdb kept only the in-frame ones, dropping some. The sample yields about 93,000 clones, roughly 89% seen once. The sample here was CD4+ or CD8+ T cells sorted from blood, taken in a trial of the OX40 agonist ivuxolimab. V gene TRBV2 combines with J gene TRBJ2-1; 9 nucleotides align to TRBD2. This clonotype was obtained from an adult with an advanced solid tumor such as melanoma, head and neck, liver or kidney cancer. CDR3 DNA sequence: TGTGCCAGCACCCCCACAGCGGGGGGCCGCAATGAGCAGTTCTTC. It translates to CASTPTAGGRNEQFF.